Listed below are T cell receptor beta chains from one sample, sequenced in a study of early T cells in non-severe SARS-CoV-2 infection. In TCRdb, the 5' RACE reads were re-called with MiXCR into one record per CDR3 protein. The table has tens of thousands of distinct CDR3 sequences, about 13% seen once; the top ten hold about 6.4%. The sample consisted of whole blood. Receptor source: an adult who was a healthcare worker with PCR-confirmed SARS-CoV-2 infection or an uninfected control (not recorded which). The CDR3 runs from the conserved cysteine through the conserved F or W. The D gene is left open where the match is weak. Only part of the rows carry a size: once, few, many, or a class if the clone is expanded.

v_call	j_call	clone_size	d_call	cdr3_aa	cdr3_nt
TRBV6-1	TRBJ2-7	few	TRBD2	CASSEATSGVYEQYF	TGTGCCAGCAGTGAAGCTACAAGCGGGGTCTACGAGCAGTACTTC
TRBV29-1	TRBJ2-7	few	TRBD1	CSVLGTENYEQYF	TGCAGCGTATTAGGGACAGAGAACTACGAGCAGTACTTC
TRBV12-3/TRBV12-4	TRBJ1-3	.	.	CASSPRRAGGNTIYF	TGTGCCAGCAGTCCCCGGAGGGCGGGAGGAAACACCATATATTTT
TRBV25-1	TRBJ2-7	.	TRBD1	CASSRSGTGGSEQYF	TGTGCCAGCAGTAGATCCGGGACAGGGGGATCGGAGCAGTACTTC
TRBV28	TRBJ2-1	many	.	CASSLNRDKQFF	TGTGCCAGCAGTCTAAACCGGGACAAGCAGTTCTTC
TRBV20-1	TRBJ2-2	.	.	CSARGVEFADTGELFF	TGCAGTGCTAGAGGAGTTGAATTCGCGGACACCGGGGAGCTGTTTTTT
TRBV5-6	TRBJ2-5	few	TRBD2	CASSLGLAGAGTQYF	TGTGCCAGCAGCTTGGGACTAGCGGGAGCAGGGACCCAGTACTTC
TRBV7-2	TRBJ2-4	.	.	CASSGGLAKNIQYF	TGTGCCAGCAGCGGGGGACTGGCCAAAAACATTCAGTACTTC
TRBV5-6	TRBJ2-7	few	TRBD2	CASRKPGLADRYEQYF	TGTGCCAGCAGGAAACCGGGACTAGCGGACCGCTACGAGCAGTACTTC
TRBV6-5	TRBJ2-4	few	.	CASSRSGPAKNIQYF	TGTGCCAGCAGCCGGTCGGGACCCGCCAAAAACATTCAGTACTTC
TRBV29-1	TRBJ2-5	.	.	CSGDEPPQETQYF	TGCAGCGGGGATGAGCCACCCCAAGAGACCCAGTACTTC
TRBV20-1	TRBJ2-3	few	TRBD2	CSAPSGGASDTQYF	TGCAGTGCTCCTAGCGGGGGGGCCTCAGATACGCAGTATTTT
TRBV3-1	TRBJ1-6	.	.	CASSQRSDWSPLHF	TGTGCCAGCAGCCAACGCAGCGATTGGTCACCCCTCCACTTT
TRBV28	TRBJ1-2	.	.	CASSLSRRNYGYTF	TGTGCCAGCAGTTTATCGAGACGGAACTATGGCTACACCTTC
TRBV20-1	TRBJ2-1	.	TRBD1	CSAAGTGHYNEQFF	TGCAGTGCAGCCGGGACAGGGCATTACAATGAGCAGTTCTTC
TRBV14	TRBJ2-3	many	.	CASSPGGVTDTQYF	TGTGCCAGCAGCCCAGGCGGGGTAACAGATACGCAGTATTTT
TRBV4-2	TRBJ1-1	.	.	CVSSQVSRYTEAFF	TGTGTCAGCAGCCAAGTCTCCCGTTACACTGAAGCTTTCTTT
TRBV29-1	TRBJ2-7	.	.	CSVGSGYEQYF	TGCAGCGTTGGGTCAGGCTACGAGCAGTACTTC
TRBV28	TRBJ1-1	.	.	CATSAGEYTEAFF	TGTGCCACCTCCGCGGGGGAGTACACTGAAGCTTTCTTT
TRBV6-5	TRBJ1-1	many	.	CASRKGGSTEAFF	TGTGCCAGCAGGAAGGGGGGGAGCACTGAAGCTTTCTTT
TRBV15	TRBJ1-1	few	TRBD1	CATSRDAGQLLEAFF	TGTGCCACCAGCAGAGACGCGGGACAGTTACTTGAAGCTTTCTTT
TRBV6-5	TRBJ1-4	many	.	CASSYLQGSEKLFF	TGTGCCAGCAGTTATCTCCAGGGGAGTGAAAAACTGTTTTTT
TRBV9	TRBJ1-4	few	.	CASSVDGGPYEKLFF	TGTGCCAGCAGCGTAGACGGGGGGCCTTATGAAAAACTGTTTTTT
TRBV28	TRBJ2-1	many	.	CASSLRGNNEQFF	TGTGCCAGCAGTTTGCGCGGGAACAATGAGCAGTTCTTC
TRBV4-1	TRBJ2-1	.	.	CASSLPAYNEQFF	TGCGCCAGCAGCCTGCCAGCCTACAATGAGCAGTTCTTC
TRBV12-3/TRBV12-4	TRBJ2-3	.	.	CASSQSGSTDTQYF	TGTGCCAGCAGCCAAAGCGGGAGCACAGATACGCAGTATTTT
TRBV5-6	TRBJ2-2	many	TRBD2	CASSLSVSGRYTGELFF	TGTGCCAGCAGCTTGTCTGTAAGCGGGAGATACACCGGGGAGCTGTTTTTT
TRBV3-1	TRBJ2-3	few	TRBD2	CASSQNPAGVLGTQYF	TGTGCCAGCAGCCAAAACCCGGCGGGGGTCCTAGGTACGCAGTATTTT
TRBV9	TRBJ2-1	.	.	CASSVEGGFINEQFF	TGTGCCAGCAGCGTAGAGGGCGGGTTTATAAATGAGCAGTTCTTC
TRBV4-2	TRBJ2-7	.	TRBD1	CASSPGQGAYEQYF	TGTGCCAGCAGCCCAGGACAGGGGGCGTACGAGCAGTACTTC
TRBV6-5	TRBJ1-1	.	.	CASRVQGGVTEAFF	TGTGCCAGCAGAGTACAGGGTGGGGTCACTGAAGCTTTCTTT
TRBV5-4	TRBJ2-2	.	.	CASSVRARGSNTGELFF	TGTGCCAGCAGCGTCAGGGCAAGGGGGTCAAACACCGGGGAGCTGTTTTTT
TRBV6-1	TRBJ2-3	few	TRBD1	CASSEGTGADTQYF	TGTGCCAGCAGTGAGGGGACAGGGGCAGATACGCAGTATTTT
TRBV29-1	TRBJ1-2	.	TRBD1	CRARTGTYYGYTF	TGCCGCGCCCGGACAGGGACCTACTATGGCTACACCTTC
TRBV6-5	TRBJ1-1	many	.	CASSSHDPLNTEAFF	TGTGCCAGCAGTTCTCACGATCCCTTGAACACTGAAGCTTTCTTT
TRBV9	TRBJ2-7	.	.	CASTGTDSYEQYF	TGTGCCAGTACCGGGACTGACTCCTACGAGCAGTACTTC
TRBV7-2	TRBJ2-1	.	.	CASSRSSGGSYNEQFF	TGTGCCAGCAGCCGTTCTTCTGGCGGCTCCTACAATGAGCAGTTCTTC
TRBV5-1	TRBJ1-1	.	.	CASSLAVGLNEAFF	TGCGCCAGCAGCTTGGCCGTAGGATTAAATGAAGCTTTCTTT
TRBV27	TRBJ1-2	.	.	CASSLGGGFALYGYTF	TGTGCCAGCAGTTTAGGAGGGGGGTTCGCGCTCTATGGCTACACCTTC
TRBV5-1	TRBJ1-2	many	TRBD1	CASSSRTGVDYGYTF	TGCGCCAGCAGCTCACGGACAGGGGTGGACTATGGCTACACCTTC
TRBV7-8	TRBJ2-2	.	.	CASSPLRPGRSGRSTGELFF	TGTGCCAGCAGCCCCCTTAGGCCAGGGAGGTCTGGCCGAAGCACCGGGGAGCTGTTTTTT
TRBV25-1	TRBJ1-1	.	.	CASSDSSLEAEAFF	TGTGCCAGCAGTGATAGTAGTTTGGAAGCTGAAGCTTTCTTT
TRBV5-5	TRBJ2-7	.	.	CASSLVAGQNYEQYF	TGTGCCAGCAGCTTGGTCGCTGGACAGAATTACGAGCAGTACTTC
TRBV15	TRBJ2-1	few	.	CATSRDRANEQFF	TGTGCCACCAGCAGAGATCGCGCCAATGAGCAGTTCTTC
TRBV7-2	TRBJ1-2	many	.	CASSLDWTSYGYTF	TGTGCCAGCAGCTTAGATTGGACAAGCTATGGCTACACCTTC
TRBV7-9	TRBJ1-1	few	.	CASSLNPRPEAFF	TGTGCCAGCAGCTTAAACCCCAGGCCTGAAGCTTTCTTT
TRBV29-1	TRBJ1-2	.	.	CSVERARSYGYTF	TGCAGCGTTGAACGGGCCCGCTCCTATGGCTACACCTTC
TRBV7-2	TRBJ2-3	few	TRBD2	CASSWGGDTQYF	TGTGCCAGCAGTTGGGGGGGAGATACGCAGTATTTT
TRBV6-2/TRBV6-3	TRBJ2-2	.	TRBD2	CASKKTARGANTGELFF	TGTGCCAGCAAAAAAACAGCCCGGGGGGCGAACACCGGGGAGCTGTTTTTT
TRBV5-1	TRBJ2-3	few	.	CASSLAPGAGDTQYF	TGCGCCAGCAGCTTGGCCCCGGGGGCCGGAGACACGCAGTATTTT
TRBV18	TRBJ2-2	few	TRBD1	CASSPSTGGATGELFF	TGTGCCAGCTCACCAAGCACAGGGGGCGCCACCGGGGAGCTGTTTTTT
TRBV6-1	TRBJ2-1	many	TRBD1	CASRGQGFPYNEQFF	TGTGCCAGCAGGGGACAGGGATTCCCCTACAATGAGCAGTTCTTC
TRBV10-3	TRBJ2-1	many	TRBD2	CAISEMTSGRVQSDEQFF	TGTGCCATCAGTGAGATGACTAGCGGGAGGGTTCAATCCGATGAGCAGTTCTTC
TRBV6-6	TRBJ1-5	many	.	CASSSRAGLRNSNQPQHF	TGTGCCAGCAGTTCGAGAGCCGGCCTAAGGAATAGCAATCAGCCCCAGCATTTT
TRBV3-1	TRBJ2-7	.	.	CASSQVGTPYEQYF	TGTGCCAGCAGCCAAGTCGGGACCCCCTACGAGCAGTACTTC